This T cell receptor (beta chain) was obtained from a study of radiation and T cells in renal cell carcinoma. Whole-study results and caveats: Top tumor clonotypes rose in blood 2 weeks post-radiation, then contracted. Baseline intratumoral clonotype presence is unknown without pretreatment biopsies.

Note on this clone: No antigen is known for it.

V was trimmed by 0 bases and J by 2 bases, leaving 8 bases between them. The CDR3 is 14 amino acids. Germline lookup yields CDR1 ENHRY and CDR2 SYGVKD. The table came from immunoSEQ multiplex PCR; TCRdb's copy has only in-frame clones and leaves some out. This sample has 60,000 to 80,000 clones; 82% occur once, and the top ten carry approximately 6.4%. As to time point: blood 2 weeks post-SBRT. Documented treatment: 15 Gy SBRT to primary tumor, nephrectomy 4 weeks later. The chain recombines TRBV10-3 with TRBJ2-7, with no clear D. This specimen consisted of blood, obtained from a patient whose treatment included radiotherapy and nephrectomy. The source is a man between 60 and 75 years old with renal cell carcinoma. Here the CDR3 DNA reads TGTGCCATCAGTGAGTCGATAGGCACCTACGAGCAGTACTTC. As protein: CAISESIGTYEQYF.